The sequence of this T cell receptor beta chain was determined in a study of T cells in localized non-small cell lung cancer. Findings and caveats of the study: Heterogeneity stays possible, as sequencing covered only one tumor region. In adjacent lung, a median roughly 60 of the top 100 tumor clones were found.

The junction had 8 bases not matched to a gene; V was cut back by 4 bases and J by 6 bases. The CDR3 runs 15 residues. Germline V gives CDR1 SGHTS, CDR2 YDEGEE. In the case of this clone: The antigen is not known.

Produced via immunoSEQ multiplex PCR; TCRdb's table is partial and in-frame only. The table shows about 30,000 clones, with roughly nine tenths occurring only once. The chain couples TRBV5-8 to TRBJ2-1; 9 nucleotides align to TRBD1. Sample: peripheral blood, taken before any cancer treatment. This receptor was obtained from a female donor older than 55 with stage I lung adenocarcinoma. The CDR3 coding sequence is TGTGCCAGCAGCCCGGGACAGGGTCTTGGCAATGAGCAGTTCTTC. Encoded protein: CASSPGQGLGNEQFF.